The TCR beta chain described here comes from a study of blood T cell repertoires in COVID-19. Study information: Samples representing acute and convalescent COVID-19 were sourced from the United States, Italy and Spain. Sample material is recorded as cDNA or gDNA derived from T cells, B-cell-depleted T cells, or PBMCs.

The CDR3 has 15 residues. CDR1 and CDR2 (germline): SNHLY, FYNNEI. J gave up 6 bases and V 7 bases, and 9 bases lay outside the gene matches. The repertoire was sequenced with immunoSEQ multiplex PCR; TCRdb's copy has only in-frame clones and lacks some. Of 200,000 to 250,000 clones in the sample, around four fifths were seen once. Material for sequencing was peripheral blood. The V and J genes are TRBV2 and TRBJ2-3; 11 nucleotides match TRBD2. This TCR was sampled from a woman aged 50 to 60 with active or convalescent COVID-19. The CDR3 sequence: CASKRASGGQDTQYF. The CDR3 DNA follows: TGTGCCAGCAAAAGGGCTAGCGGGGGGCAGGATACGCAGTATTTT.